A selection of T cell receptor beta chains follows, all from one sample in a study of cytomegalovirus exposure and HLA in healthy donors. Assay: immunoSEQ multiplex PCR; the TCRdb copy retains only in-frame clones and omits some. The ten most abundant clones cover about 3.5% of a sample with roughly 120,000 clones. Sequenced sample: PBMCs. The receptors stem from a man younger than 30 in good health and CMV-seronegative. CDR3s leave out the opening cysteine and the closing phenylalanine or tryptophan. Fields, in order: J gene, V gene, D gene, CDR3 protein. D genes are given only for firm matches.

j_gene: TRBJ1-2; v_gene: TRBV9; d_gene: NA; CDR3aa: ASSGPQEGYYGYT
j_gene: TRBJ2-5; v_gene: TRBV19; d_gene: NA; CDR3aa: ASSISQVQETQY
j_gene: TRBJ1-1; v_gene: TRBV2; d_gene: TRBD1; CDR3aa: ASRGDSLLTEAF
j_gene: TRBJ1-2; v_gene: TRBV27; d_gene: NA; CDR3aa: ASSKQDTNYGYT
j_gene: TRBJ1-2; v_gene: TRBV18; d_gene: NA; CDR3aa: ASSPRQSNYGYT
j_gene: TRBJ2-3; v_gene: TRBV5-1; d_gene: NA; CDR3aa: ASSPSVLALSTDTQY
j_gene: TRBJ2-3; v_gene: TRBV19; d_gene: NA; CDR3aa: ASSISRDTQY
j_gene: TRBJ2-7; v_gene: TRBV11-3; d_gene: TRBD1; CDR3aa: ASSAGTGNVTYEQY
j_gene: TRBJ1-1; v_gene: TRBV27; d_gene: NA; CDR3aa: ASRATGFDTEAF
j_gene: TRBJ1-1; v_gene: TRBV5-8; d_gene: NA; CDR3aa: ASSLGETRGTEAF
j_gene: TRBJ1-3; v_gene: TRBV29-1; d_gene: TRBD1; CDR3aa: SASGGRDGNTIY
j_gene: TRBJ2-1; v_gene: TRBV5-1; d_gene: TRBD2; CDR3aa: ASSFSERGQF
j_gene: TRBJ2-7; v_gene: TRBV7-2; d_gene: TRBD1; CDR3aa: ASSSIGTGTSYEQY
j_gene: TRBJ2-7; v_gene: TRBV11-2; d_gene: NA; CDR3aa: ASSLMTVSYEQY
j_gene: TRBJ2-1; v_gene: TRBV2; d_gene: TRBD2; CDR3aa: ASSEGAGGSYNEQF
j_gene: TRBJ2-5; v_gene: TRBV14; d_gene: TRBD2; CDR3aa: ASSPYGGSGQETQY
j_gene: TRBJ2-1; v_gene: TRBV5-1; d_gene: TRBD2; CDR3aa: ASAHWQAIPGGEQF
j_gene: TRBJ2-5; v_gene: TRBV5-1; d_gene: TRBD2; CDR3aa: ASSLRDLAGGTQY
j_gene: TRBJ1-2; v_gene: TRBV10-3; d_gene: NA; CDR3aa: AISSSDTGLVYYGYT
j_gene: TRBJ2-7; v_gene: TRBV19; d_gene: NA; CDR3aa: ASSGPTGLTYEQY
j_gene: TRBJ2-7; v_gene: TRBV6-1; d_gene: TRBD2; CDR3aa: ASSELAGEAYEQY